Below are 16 T cell receptor beta chains sequenced from a single sample in a study of blood T cell repertoires in COVID-19 (TCRdb year 2020). Libraries were built with the immunoSEQ multiplex PCR assay. The clones in this table, taken by TCRdb from immuneACCESS, are in-frame only. Not every clone is retained; where verified, under half of the shortfall comes from an unresolved V gene, and the cause of the rest is unknown. The sample data list around 70,000 clones, and roughly 90% of these were observed just once. The top ten hold 1.4% to 1.5% of the sample. The specimen was peripheral blood. The receptors come from a man in his forties or fifties with acute or convalescent COVID-19.

The chain recombines TRBV7-2 with TRBJ2-2; 7 positions agree with TRBD1. Germline V gene sequence: CDR1 SGHTA, CDR2 FQGNSA. This CDR3 spans 14 amino acids. J lost 7 bases, V lost 5 bases, and 7 bases had no gene match. The CDR3 DNA reads as TGTGCCAGCAGCAAGACAGGGTACGACGGGGAGCTGTTTTTT. Translated: CASSKTGYDGELFF. The whole variable domain, remainder taken from reference TRBV7-2 and TRBJ2-2, is GAGVSQSPSNKVTEKGKDVELRCDPISGHTALYWYRQSLGQGLEFLIYFQGNSAPDKSGLPSDRFSAERTGGSVSTLTIQRTQQEDSAVYLCASSKTGYDGELFFGEGSRLTVL.

J is TRBJ2-7 and V is TRBV5-1; D not resolved. The germline V and J ends were trimmed by 0 bases and 3 bases, with 10 bases remaining between them. The CDR3 length is 14 residues. From germline, CDR1 is SGHRS and CDR2 YFSETQ. The CDR3 loop is CASSLELRHYEQYF. CDR3 nucleotides: TGCGCCAGCAGCTTGGAACTCAGACACTACGAGCAGTACTTC.

The genes are TRBV7-6 and TRBJ2-1, with 7 bases aligning to TRBD2. V lost 6 bases and J lost 8; bases outside the gene matches: 10. The germline CDR1 and CDR2 sequences are SGHVS and FNYEAQ. The CDR3 is made up of 14 amino acids. The CDR3 sequence is CASSPLTSRDEQFF. The CDR3 DNA is TGTGCCAGCAGTCCTCTGACTAGCAGGGATGAGCAGTTCTTC.

The chain uses TRBV5-4 and TRBJ2-2; D may be TRBD2 (5 bases). The germline V and J ends were trimmed by 0 bases and 3 bases, with 12 bases remaining between them. Germline CDR1 and CDR2: SGHNT and YYREEE (reference sequence). CDR3 length equals 16 residues. The CDR3: CASSLDVEGYTGELFF. DNA for the CDR3: TGTGCCAGCAGCTTGGATGTCGAGGGATACACCGGGGAGCTGTTTTTT.

The rearrangement joins TRBV3-1 (or the pseudogene TRBV3-2) to TRBJ1-1; 7 bases are shared with TRBD1. The CDR3 is 16 amino acids. The V gene's germline CDR1 is LGHDT and CDR2 YNNKEL (reference sequence). With 1 base clipped from V and 4 bases from J, the junction kept 9 bases outside the gene matches. The CDR3 region is CASSQGAARGITEAFF. CDR3 DNA: TGTGCCAGCAGCCAAGGAGCTGCCAGGGGGATCACTGAAGCTTTCTTT.

This CDR3 reads CASSSPVGTGPQHF. Written as DNA, the CDR3 is TGTGCCAGCAGTTCCCCAGTAGGTACAGGGCCCCAGCATTTT. The chain joins TRBV28 to TRBJ1-5; perhaps TRBD1 as D (5 bases). V lost 4 bases to trimming and J lost 9 bases, with 16 bases between them. Germline CDR1 MDHEN, CDR2 SYDVKM. The CDR3 is made up of 14 amino acids. The whole variable domain, filled in from reference TRBV28 and TRBJ1-5, reads DVKVTQSSRYLVKRTGEKVFLECVQDMDHENMFWYRQDPGLGLRLIYFSYDVKMKEKGDIPEGYSVSREKKERFSLILESASTNQTSMYLCASSSPVGTGPQHFGDGTRLSIL.

The V gene is TRBV5-4, the J gene TRBJ2-7; TRBD1 matches at 8 bases. The length of the CDR3 is 16 residues. Germline-derived CDR1 and CDR2 are SGHNT and YYREEE (reference sequence). Germline trimming cut 3 bases from V and 5 bases from J; bases unmatched to any gene: 13. The CDR3 is CASSWGTGGEYHEQYF. CDR3 bases: TGTGCCAGCAGCTGGGGCACAGGGGGTGAGTACCACGAGCAGTACTTC.

V gene TRBV18 combines with J gene TRBJ1-3; D is unresolved. Trimming took off 3 bases at V and 0 bases at J, with 6 bases between the two ends. The CDR3 contains 14 residues. The germline CDR1 and CDR2 sequences are KGHSH and LQKENI. CDR3 coding DNA: TGTGCCAGCTCACCTCCCGGCTCTGGAAACACCATATATTTT. It codes for CASSPPGSGNTIYF.

J is TRBJ2-7 and V is TRBV11-2, with D maybe TRBD2 (6 bases). Trimming took off 5 bases at V and 3 bases at J, with 14 bases between the two ends. Germline lookup yields CDR1 SGHAT and CDR2 FQNNGV. The CDR3 sequence is 14 residues long. CDR3 sequence reads: CASSLVAAFYEQYF. DNA for the CDR3: TGTGCCAGCAGCCTGGTAGCGGCCTTCTACGAGCAGTACTTC.

The CDR3 here is CAISEGTSGGQDEQFF. The CDR3 DNA is TGTGCCATCAGTGAGGGGACCAGCGGGGGGCAGGATGAGCAGTTCTTC. The V and J genes are TRBV10-3 and TRBJ2-1; TRBD2 agrees at 9 bases. Trimming cost V 2 bases and J 8 bases; bases outside gene matches: 10. The CDR3 extends over 16 amino acids. Germline CDR1 is ENHRY and CDR2 is SYGVKD.

This chain links TRBV9 with TRBJ2-2; unclear D gene. The CDR3 consists of 14 residues. Looked up from germline, CDR1 is SGDLS and CDR2 is YYNGEE. Deletions cut 6 bases from V and 2 bases from J, with 11 bases between. The CDR3 region is CASKRARNTGELFF. The CDR3 bases are TGTGCCAGCAAGCGAGCCAGAAACACCGGGGAGCTGTTTTTT. Using reference TRBV9 and TRBJ2-2 for the parts outside the CDR3, the full variable domain is DSGVTQTPKHLITATGQRVTLRCSPRSGDLSVYWYQQSLDQGLQFLIQYYNGEERAKGNILERFSAQQFPDLHSELNLSSLELGDSALYFCASKRARNTGELFFGEGSRLTVL.

The chain links TRBV11-2 to TRBJ1-6; TRBD1 is a possible D gene (5 bases). The CDR3 has 15 residues. Germline V gene data show CDR1 as SGHAT and CDR2 as FQNNGV. Trimming pared 5 bases from V and 6 bases from J, leaving 14 bases between. The DNA for the CDR3 is TGTGCCAGCAGCCCGTCGGGGGAGAGTAATTCACCCCTCCACTTT. This gives the protein CASSPSGESNSPLHF.

The CDR3 spells CASSRGDRENTEAFF. CDR3 bases: TGTGCCAGCAGCCGAGGGGACAGGGAGAACACTGAAGCTTTCTTT. The rearrangement joins TRBV7-8 to TRBJ1-1; 9 bases agree with TRBD1. CDR3 length: 15 residues. The J segment lost 1 base and the V segment lost 5 bases, leaving 5 bases of the junction unmatched. Germline V lookup: CDR1 SGHVS, CDR2 FQNEAQ.

The chain couples TRBV9 to TRBJ2-5; maybe TRBD1 (6 bases). Germline assignment: CDR1 SGDLS and CDR2 YYNGEE. CDR3 length: 15 amino acids. V was trimmed by 0 bases and J by 5 bases, leaving 14 bases between them. DNA of the CDR3: TGTGCCAGCAGCGTAGGTCAGCAGGGGTGGGAGACCCAGTACTTC. The encoded protein is CASSVGQQGWETQYF. Variable domain in full (rest from reference TRBV9 and TRBJ2-5): DSGVTQTPKHLITATGQRVTLRCSPRSGDLSVYWYQQSLDQGLQFLIQYYNGEERAKGNILERFSAQQFPDLHSELNLSSLELGDSALYFCASSVGQQGWETQYFGPGTRLLVL.

The chain carries TRBV7-8 and TRBJ1-1; the D gene is possibly TRBD1 (5 bases). Trimming removed 5 bases at V and 8 bases at J, with 15 bases between. This CDR3 region has 13 residues. Germline V CDR1 and CDR2: SGHVS, FQNEAQ. CDR3 nucleotide sequence: TGTGCCAGCAGCCCCCAGGGCCCGGGCGAAGCTTTCTTT. Translated, it gives CASSPQGPGEAFF.

In its sample, this clone was seen once. The V gene is TRBV20-1, the J gene TRBJ2-3, with D unclear. Trimming removed 3 bases at V and 10 bases at J, with 8 bases between. Germline V CDR1 and CDR2: DFQATT, SNEGSKA (reference sequence). The CDR3 has 10 residues. CDR3 sequence (DNA): TGCAGTGCTAGCAGCGATGCGCAGTATTTT. Translating it yields CSASSDAQYF.